The clone carrying this T cell receptor beta chain showed up just a few times. Its target is not known. Sequencing of the DNA from cultured CD4+ T cells was carried out with the Oncomine TCR Beta short-read assay. MiXCR, applied by TCRdb to the PCR reads, yields one record per CDR3 protein. This sample has 20,000 or so distinct CDR3 sequences, with 51% found just once. The sample belongs to a study of vaccination and CD4 T cells after COVID-19. Study context: Investigators stimulated cells with overlapping spike peptides drawn from SARS-CoV-2, HCoV-NL63, HCoV-OC43 and HCoV-229E.

As for treatment: roughly 10-day PBMC culture with coronavirus spike peptide pools or control peptides (ViraFEST assay). Peptide-pool expansion of antigen-specific T cells preceded TCR sequencing in ViraFEST. Isolation of CD4+ T cells by negative selection took place after nine to eleven days of culture. Study findings and constraints: Convalescent patients' clones that were vaccine-specific were spike mono-reactive in 304 of 307 cases.

V was pared by 5 bases and J by 0 bases, with 8 bases between. Germline CDR1 reads MNHEY; CDR2 reads SVGEGT. The CDR3 extends over 14 amino acids. The genes are TRBV6-2 or TRBV6-3 and TRBJ1-5, with D possibly matching TRBD1 (6 bases). This sequence was found in a human donor who had recovered from COVID-19. This material consisted of CD4+ T cells from blood, cultured in vitro, taken before SARS-CoV-2 vaccination. Written as DNA, the CDR3 is TGTGCCAGCAGTCAGGGGAATAGCAATCAGCCCCAGCATTTT. It yields the protein CASSQGNSNQPQHF.